The entry below describes one T cell receptor beta chain. This CDR3 is built from 15 residues. V shed 5 bases, J shed 2 bases, and the junction held 6 bases outside the gene matches. The germline gives CDR1 LNHDA, CDR2 SQIVND (reference sequence). Data came from immunoSEQ multiplex PCR; TCRdb stores just in-frame clones and leaves some out. The sample contains about 300,000 clones, 85% to 90% of which appear only once. Exposed study participants had met a COVID-19 case within 2 weeks before entry. The sample is drawn from a study of blood T cell repertoires in COVID-19. About the research overall: Sites across the United States, Italy and Spain contributed samples from acute and convalescent COVID-19. PBMCs, B-cell-depleted T cells, or T cells were the source of the cDNA or gDNA that made up the material.

Material for sequencing was PBMCs or T cells enriched from blood (not recorded which). V and J are TRBV19 and TRBJ1-5, with 7 bases lining up with TRBD1. This TCR came from a woman aged 45-60 years who had been exposed to COVID-19. CDR3 coding DNA: TGTGCCAGTAGTTCCGACAGGGTTGGCAATCAGCCCCAGCATTTT. This encodes CASSSDRVGNQPQHF.